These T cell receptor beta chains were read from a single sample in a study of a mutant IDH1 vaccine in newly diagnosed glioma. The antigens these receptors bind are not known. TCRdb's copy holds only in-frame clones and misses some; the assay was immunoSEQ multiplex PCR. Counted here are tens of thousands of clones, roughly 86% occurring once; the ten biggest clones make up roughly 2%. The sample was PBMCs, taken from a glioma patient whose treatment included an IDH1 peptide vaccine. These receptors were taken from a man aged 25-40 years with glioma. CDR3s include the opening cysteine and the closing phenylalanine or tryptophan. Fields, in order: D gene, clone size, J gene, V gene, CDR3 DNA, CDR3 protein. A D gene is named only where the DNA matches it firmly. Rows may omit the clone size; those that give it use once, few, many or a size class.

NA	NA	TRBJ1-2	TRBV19	TGTGCCAGTAGTATACCAAGGGACGGTTCTCTGGTCTACACCTTC	CASSIPRDGSLVYTF
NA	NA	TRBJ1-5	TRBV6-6	TGTGCCAGCAGTTACGCGGGGGGAGGACCGCAGCCCCAGCATTTT	CASSYAGGGPQPQHF
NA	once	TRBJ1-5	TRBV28	TGTGCCAGCAGAACTAACAATCAGCCCCAGCATTTT	CASRTNNQPQHF
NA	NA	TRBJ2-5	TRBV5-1	TGCGCCAGCAGCTTGGTGGGAGAGACCCAGTACTTC	CASSLVGETQYF
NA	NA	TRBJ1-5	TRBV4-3	TGCGCCAGCAGCCCCATCGAGGGGGGGCCCCAGCATTTT	CASSPIEGGPQHF
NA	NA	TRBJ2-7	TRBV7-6	TGTGCCAGCAGCCACGGGGGACTCAGAGACTACGAGCAGTACTTC	CASSHGGLRDYEQYF
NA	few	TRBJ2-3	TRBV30	TGTGCCTGGAGTGAGGGTGATACGCAGTATTTT	CAWSEGDTQYF
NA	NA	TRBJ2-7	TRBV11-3	TGTGCCAGCAGCTCGAGAGGGACCTCCCACGAGCAGTACTTC	CASSSRGTSHEQYF
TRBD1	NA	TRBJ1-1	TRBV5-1	TGCGCCAGCAGCTTGGATTCAGGGGGCATCGCTGAAGCTTTCTTT	CASSLDSGGIAEAFF
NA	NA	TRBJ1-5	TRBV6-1	TGTGCCAGCAGTGAGAGGCAGGCTTATCAGCCCCAGCATTTT	CASSERQAYQPQHF
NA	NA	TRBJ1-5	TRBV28	TGTGCCAGCAGCATGGGGGGTCGGCAGCCCCAGCATTTT	CASSMGGRQPQHF
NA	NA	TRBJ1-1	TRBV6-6	TGTGCCAGCCAGACATACACTGAAGCTTTCTTT	CASQTYTEAFF
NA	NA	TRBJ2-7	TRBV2	TGTGCCAGCTCACCAGGGGTCCACGAGCAGTACTTC	CASSPGVHEQYF
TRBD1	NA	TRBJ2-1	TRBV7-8	TGTGCCAGCACAGGGACAGGAAATGAGCAGTTCTTC	CASTGTGNEQFF
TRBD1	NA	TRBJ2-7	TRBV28	TGTGCCAGCAGTTTAACAGGGGGCCCCTACGAGCAGTACTTC	CASSLTGGPYEQYF
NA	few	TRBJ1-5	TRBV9	TGTGCCAGCAGCGATACGACAGGTCAGCCCCAGCATTTT	CASSDTTGQPQHF
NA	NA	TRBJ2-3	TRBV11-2	TGTGCCAGCAGATTCCGGGACCGCACAGATACGCAGTATTTT	CASRFRDRTDTQYF
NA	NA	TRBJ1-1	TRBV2	TGTGCCAGCAGTGAAGTCCTCACTGAAGCTTTCTTT	CASSEVLTEAFF
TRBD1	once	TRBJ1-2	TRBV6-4	TGTGCCAGCAGACGGACAGGGGGGGCAACAGCTAACTATGGCTACACCTTC	CASRRTGGATANYGYTF
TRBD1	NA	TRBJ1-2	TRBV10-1	TGCGCCAGCAGTGTCTCTTTCGGCCGGCAAAACCCTAGCGGGACAGGTTATGGCTACACCTTC	CASSVSFGRQNPSGTGYGYTF
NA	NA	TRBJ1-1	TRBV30	TGTGCCTGGAGTCGAAGGGTTCTAGACACTGAAGCTTTCTTT	CAWSRRVLDTEAFF
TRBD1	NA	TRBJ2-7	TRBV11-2	TGTGCCAGCAGCACCACGACAGGGCCCCTATACGAGCAGTACTTC	CASSTTTGPLYEQYF
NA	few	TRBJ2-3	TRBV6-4	TGTGCCAGCAGTGAGAGTGCTGTAGCAGATACGCAGTATTTT	CASSESAVADTQYF
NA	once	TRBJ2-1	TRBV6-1	TGTGCCAGCAGTGAAACGGGCCTGGATGAGCAGTTCTTC	CASSETGLDEQFF
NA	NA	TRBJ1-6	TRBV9	TGTGCCAGCAGCGTTGACACCGGGACTGCCTATTCACCCCTCCACTTT	CASSVDTGTAYSPLHF
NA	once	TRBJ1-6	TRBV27	TGTGCCAGCAGTTTGGGTTCATCCAATAATTCACCCCTCCACTTT	CASSLGSSNNSPLHF
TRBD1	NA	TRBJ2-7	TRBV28	TGTGCCAGCAGTTTAGGGGACAGGGGCTCCAACGAGCAGTACTTC	CASSLGDRGSNEQYF
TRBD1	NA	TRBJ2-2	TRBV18	TGTGCCAGCTCACCATGGGGACAGGGATCTACCGGGGAGCTGTTTTTT	CASSPWGQGSTGELFF
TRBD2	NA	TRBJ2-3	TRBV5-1	TGCGCCAGCAGCCCGGGACTAGCGGGGGCAGCAGATACGCAGTATTTT	CASSPGLAGAADTQYF
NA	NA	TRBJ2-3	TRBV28	TGTGCCAGCAGCCTAAATGGAGGACAGACAGATACGCAGTATTTT	CASSLNGGQTDTQYF
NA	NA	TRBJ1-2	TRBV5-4	TGTGCCAGCAGCTTGGACTGGACGGGCTATGGCTACACCTTC	CASSLDWTGYGYTF
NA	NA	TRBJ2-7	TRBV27	TGTGCCAGCAGTTTATCACCGGGACCAAACTACGAGCAGTACTTC	CASSLSPGPNYEQYF
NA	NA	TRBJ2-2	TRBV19	TGTGCCAGTAGCAATACAGGGATGAACACCGGGGAGCTGTTTTTT	CASSNTGMNTGELFF